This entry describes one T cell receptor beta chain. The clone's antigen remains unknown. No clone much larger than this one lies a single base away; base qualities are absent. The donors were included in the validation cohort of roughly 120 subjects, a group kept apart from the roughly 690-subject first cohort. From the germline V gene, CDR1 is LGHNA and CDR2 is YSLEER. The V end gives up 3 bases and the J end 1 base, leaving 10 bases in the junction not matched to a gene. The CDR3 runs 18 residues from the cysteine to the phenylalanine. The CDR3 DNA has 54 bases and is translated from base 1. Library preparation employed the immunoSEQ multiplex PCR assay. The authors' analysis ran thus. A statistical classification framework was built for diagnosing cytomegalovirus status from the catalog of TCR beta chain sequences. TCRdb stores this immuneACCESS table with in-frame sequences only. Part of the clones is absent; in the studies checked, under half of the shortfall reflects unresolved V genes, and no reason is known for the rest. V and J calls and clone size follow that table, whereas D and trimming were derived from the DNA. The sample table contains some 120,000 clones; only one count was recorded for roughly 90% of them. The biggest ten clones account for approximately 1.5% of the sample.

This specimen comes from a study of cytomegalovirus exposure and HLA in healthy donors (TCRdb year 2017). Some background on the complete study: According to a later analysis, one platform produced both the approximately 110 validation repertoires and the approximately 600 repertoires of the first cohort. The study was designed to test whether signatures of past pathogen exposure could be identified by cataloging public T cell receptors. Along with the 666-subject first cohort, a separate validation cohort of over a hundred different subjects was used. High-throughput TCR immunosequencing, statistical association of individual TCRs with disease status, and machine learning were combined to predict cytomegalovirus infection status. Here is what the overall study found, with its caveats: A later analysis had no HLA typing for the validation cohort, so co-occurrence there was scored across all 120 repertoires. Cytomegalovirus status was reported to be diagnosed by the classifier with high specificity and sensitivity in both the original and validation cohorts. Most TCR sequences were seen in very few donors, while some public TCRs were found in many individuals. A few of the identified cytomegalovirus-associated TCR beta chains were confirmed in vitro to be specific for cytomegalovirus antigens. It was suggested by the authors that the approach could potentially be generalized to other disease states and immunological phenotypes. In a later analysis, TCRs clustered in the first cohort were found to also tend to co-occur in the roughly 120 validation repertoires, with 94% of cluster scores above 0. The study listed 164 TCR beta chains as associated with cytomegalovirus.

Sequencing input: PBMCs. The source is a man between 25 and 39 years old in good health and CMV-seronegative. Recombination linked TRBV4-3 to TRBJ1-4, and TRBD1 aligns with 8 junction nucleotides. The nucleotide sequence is TGCGCCAGCAGCCAGTACGGAATAACAGGGGGAACTAATGAAAAACTGTTTTTT. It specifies CASSQYGITGGTNEKLFF.